This TCR beta chain is from a study of cytotoxic CD8 clonotypes in ibrutinib-treated CLL. Study summary: Patients attained 24 partial and 2 complete responses; at median around 5.5 years, around 15 remained remitted while 12 progressed. Findings of the study overall: Public clonotypes occurred uncommonly; on treatment, they contracted or remained stable. Circulating CD8+ T-cell counts were tracked by baseline clonality, which exceeded that of age-matched healthy donors.

Germline loops: CDR1 LNHDA, CDR2 SQIVND (reference sequence). There are 15 residues in the CDR3. V lost 6 bases and J 3 bases, leaving 15 bases between the germline ends. This clone was recorded a few times. Its antigen is unknown. Investigators sought sequencing depths of between 1 in 200,000 and 1 in 1 million T cells. This table comes from immunoSEQ multiplex PCR, and its TCRdb copy is limited to in-frame clones, with some not included. The repertoire holds more than 85,000 clones, with 77% as singletons. The source of this sequence is a human donor with chronic lymphocytic leukemia. The sample here was PBMCs, taken after 24 months of ibrutinib treatment. The chain combines TRBV19 with TRBJ2-1; D possibly uses TRBD1 or TRBD2 (5 bases each). CDR3 protein: CASSPSGAGYNEQFF. In DNA form, the CDR3 reads TGTGCCAGTAGCCCCTCCGGGGCAGGCTACAATGAGCAGTTCTTC. Filled out from reference TRBV19 and TRBJ2-1, the complete variable domain reads DGGITQSPKYLFRKEGQNVTLSCEQNLNHDAMYWYRQDPGQGLRLIYYSQIVNDFQKGDIAEGYSVSREKKESFPLTVTSAQKNPTAFYLCASSPSGAGYNEQFFGPGTRLTVL.